Reported below is one T cell receptor beta chain. A quantity of about 0.45 to 1 ug RNA underwent reverse transcription using random hexamers. The immunoSEQ assay covered 54 Vbeta and 13 Jbeta segments for CDR3. MiXCR, run by TCRdb on the immunoSEQ multiplex PCR reads, gives a single entry per CDR3 protein. This table has a few hundred thousand distinct CDR3 sequences, approximately 81% appearing once. CDR3 length equals 14 residues. Germline V CDR1 and CDR2: MNHNS, SASEGT. Trimming removed 6 bases from V and 3 bases from J; junction bases left unmatched: 5. This sample is part of a study of CD8 T cells in Susac syndrome.

Specimen: CD8+ T cells from PBMCs. This TCR was sampled from a human donor with multiple sclerosis. The chain has TRBV6-1 and TRBJ2-7; 10 bases map to TRBD2. CDR3 nucleotides: TGTGCCAGCAGACCAGCGGGAGGGTTCTACGAGCAGTACTTC. This codes for CASRPAGGFYEQYF.